This entry lists 8 T cell receptor beta chains sequenced from one sample in a study of blood T cell repertoires in COVID-19. This table comes from immunoSEQ multiplex PCR, and its TCRdb copy is limited to in-frame clones, with some not included. The sample consists of 200,000 to 300,000 clones, roughly nine tenths of them appearing once. The sample taken for sequencing was peripheral blood. Every receptor here comes from a woman aged 55-70 years who had recovered from COVID-19.

The rearrangement links TRBV10-3 to TRBJ1-1; D is possibly TRBD1 (6 bases). The CDR3 extends over 11 amino acids. V dropped 8 bases and J dropped 5 bases, with 9 bases sitting between them. Germline loops: CDR1 ENHRY, CDR2 SYGVKD. This chain's CDR3 is CAIRQETEAFF. CDR3 bases: TGTGCCATCCGACAGGAAACTGAAGCTTTCTTT.

This chain connects TRBV5-5 to TRBJ2-1; 7 nucleotides line up with TRBD2. CDR1 and CDR2 (germline): SGHKS, YYEKEE (reference sequence). V shed 0 bases and J 3 bases; nucleotides not matched to a gene: 3. The CDR3 sequence is 15 residues long. For the CDR3, the DNA is TGTGCCAGCAGCTTGGAACTAGCGTTCTACAATGAGCAGTTCTTC. It specifies CASSLELAFYNEQFF.

The V and J genes are TRBV4-1 and TRBJ1-4; 7 bases agree with TRBD1. Germline lookup yields CDR1 MGHRA and CDR2 YSYEKL. V was pared by 4 bases and J by 5 bases, with 7 bases of the junction left unmatched. The CDR3 runs 15 residues. Here the CDR3 reads CASSPSGTVNEKLFF. Here the CDR3 DNA reads TGCGCCAGCAGCCCCTCCGGGACAGTGAATGAAAAACTGTTTTTT.

This chain connects TRBV27 to TRBJ1-2; TRBD1 agrees at 7 bases. Germline V gene lookup returns CDR1 MNHEY and CDR2 SMNVEV (reference sequence). This CDR3 contains 12 residues. V shed 8 bases, J shed 8 bases, and the junction held 8 bases outside the gene matches. CDR3 region: CASGHRGSGYTF. For the CDR3, the DNA is TGTGCCAGCGGGCACAGGGGTTCCGGCTACACCTTC.

The chain joins TRBV7-9 to TRBJ1-2, with D hard to call. V was shortened by 4 bases and J by 5 bases, with 5 bases between the two germline ends. Germline V CDR1 and CDR2: SEHNR, FQNEAQ (reference sequence). The CDR3 covers 11 residues. The CDR3 loop is CASSSRYGYTF. The CDR3 bases are TGTGCCAGCAGCTCCAGATATGGCTACACCTTC.

The chain employs TRBV19 and TRBJ1-5; D gene ambiguous. Trimming removed 1 base at V and 5 bases at J, with 6 bases between. Per germline, CDR1 LNHDA and CDR2 SQIVND (reference sequence). CDR3 length: 13 residues. CDR3 protein: CASSIVSYQPQHF. For the CDR3, the DNA is TGTGCCAGTAGTATAGTTTCATATCAGCCCCAGCATTTT. The whole variable domain, filled in from reference TRBV19 and TRBJ1-5, reads DGGITQSPKYLFRKEGQNVTLSCEQNLNHDAMYWYRQDPGQGLRLIYYSQIVNDFQKGDIAEGYSVSREKKESFPLTVTSAQKNPTAFYLCASSIVSYQPQHFGDGTRLSIL.

J is TRBJ2-3 and V is TRBV25-1, with 8 bases identical to TRBD1. Trimming cost V 3 bases and J 5 bases; bases outside gene matches: 7. CDR1 and CDR2 from the germline V gene are MGHDK and SYGVNS. This CDR3 is built from 15 residues. CDR3 nucleotide sequence: TGTGCCAGCAGTGACAGGGGGCATTTGGGAGATACGCAGTATTTT. It yields the protein CASSDRGHLGDTQYF.

This chain links TRBV7-3 with TRBJ2-1; D gene uncertain. V was cut by 2 bases and J by 5 bases, with 10 bases left in between. There are 14 residues in the CDR3. Germline CDR1 SGHTA, CDR2 FQGTGA. The CDR3, as DNA: TGTGCCAGCAGCTTAGGTCGGGTTGACAATGAGCAGTTCTTC. Its translation is CASSLGRVDNEQFF.